What follows are 2 T cell receptor beta chains derived from one specimen sequenced in a study of siplizumab effects on memory and regulatory T cells. Clones were read by immunoSEQ multiplex PCR, and TCRdb kept only the in-frame ones, dropping some. This table holds fewer than 80,000 clones, just over 90% found once. The sequenced material came from CD8+ T cells sorted from blood. The source of these receptors is a human donor in good health.

The chain recombines TRBV5-4 with TRBJ2-7; D is unresolved. The CDR3 has 14 amino acids. The ends were cut back, 0 bases at V and 2 bases at J, with 9 bases in the middle. Germline loops: CDR1 SGHNT, CDR2 YYREEE (reference sequence). CDR3 in DNA: TGTGCCAGCAGCTTGGGGATTTCACCCTACGAGCAGTACTTC. Translating it yields CASSLGISPYEQYF.

This chain connects TRBV11-2 to TRBJ2-1; perhaps D is TRBD1 or TRBD2 (5 bases each). With 0 bases removed from V and 10 bases from J, the gap between germline ends came to 13 bases. CDR1 and CDR2 from the germline V gene are SGHAT and FQNNGV. There are 14 residues in the CDR3. DNA for the CDR3: TGTGCCAGCAGCTTAGATGAAGGGTGGGGGGAGCAGTTCTTC. This sequence encodes CASSLDEGWGEQFF. The variable domain in full, completed from reference TRBV11-2 and TRBJ2-1, reads EAGVAQSPRYKIIEKRQSVAFWCNPISGHATLYWYQQILGQGPKLLIQFQNNGVVDDSQLPKDRFSAERLKGVDSTLKIQPAKLEDSAVYLCASSLDEGWGEQFFGPGTRLTVL.